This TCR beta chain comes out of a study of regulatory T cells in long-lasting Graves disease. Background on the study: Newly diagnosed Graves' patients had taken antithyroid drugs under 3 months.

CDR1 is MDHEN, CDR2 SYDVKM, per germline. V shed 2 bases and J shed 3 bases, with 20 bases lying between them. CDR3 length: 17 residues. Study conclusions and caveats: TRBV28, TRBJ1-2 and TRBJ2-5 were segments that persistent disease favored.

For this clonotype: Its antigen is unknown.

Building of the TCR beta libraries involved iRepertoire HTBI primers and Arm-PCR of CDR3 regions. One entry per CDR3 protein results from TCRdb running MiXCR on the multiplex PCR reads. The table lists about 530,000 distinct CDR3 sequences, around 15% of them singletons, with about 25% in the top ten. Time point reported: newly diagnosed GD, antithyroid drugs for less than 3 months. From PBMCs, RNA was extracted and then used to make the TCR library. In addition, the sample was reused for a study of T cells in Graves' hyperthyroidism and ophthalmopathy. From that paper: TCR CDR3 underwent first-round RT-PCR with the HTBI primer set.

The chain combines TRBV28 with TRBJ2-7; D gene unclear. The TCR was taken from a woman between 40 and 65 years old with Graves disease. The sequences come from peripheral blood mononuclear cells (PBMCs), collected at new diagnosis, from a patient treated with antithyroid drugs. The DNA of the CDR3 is TGTGCCAGCAGTTTACGGGCAGGAACGAACCGTTTCTACGAGCAGTACTTC. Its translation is CASSLRAGTNRFYEQYF.